What follows is one TCR beta chain and its context. Its antigen is not known. The data are from a study of response to subunit inactivated influenza vaccine. Regarding the study as a whole: Authors suggested each seasonal influenza vaccination recruits few new T cells.

V lost 4 bases and J lost 5, with 8 bases in between. This CDR3 contains 11 residues. Germline-derived CDR1 and CDR2 are SQVTM and ANQGSEA. Each CDR3 protein gets one entry after TCRdb re-called the RT-PCR reads with MiXCR. The table records 650,000 to 850,000 distinct CDR3 sequences, approximately 15% of them present only once. The gene calls are TRBV29-1 and TRBJ2-5; D remains unclear. This sample comprised PBMCs from blood, obtained approximately 15 days before vaccination. This TCR derives from a man aged 50 to 60 who received an inactivated influenza vaccine. The CDR3 protein is CSVGRDETQYF. DNA of the CDR3: TGCAGCGTTGGTAGGGATGAGACCCAGTACTTC.